The present T cell receptor (beta chain) was sequenced within a study of cytomegalovirus exposure and HLA in healthy donors. Findings of the study overall: The authors confirmed in vitro that a few CMV-associated chains were specific for CMV antigens. Cytomegalovirus status was reportedly diagnosed by the classifier with high specificity and sensitivity.

The CDR3 sequence is 13 residues long. Trimming removed 1 base at V and 7 bases at J, with 7 bases between. CDR1 is MGHRA, CDR2 YSYEKL, per germline. The donors were part of the approximately 120-subject validation cohort, which stood apart from the roughly 730-subject first cohort. Method: immunoSEQ multiplex PCR; TCRdb's copy keeps in-frame clones and lacks some. The sample shows around 190,000 clones, about 85% of them seen only once. Points on this clone: Its antigen remains unknown.

The gene calls are TRBV4-1 and TRBJ2-2, with no clear D. The clonotype was recovered from a man aged 18 to 35 in good health and CMV-seropositive. Sequenced sample: PBMCs. The CDR3 DNA sequence: TGCGCCAGCAGCCAAGCGCCCGGCGGGGAGCTGTTTTTT. Amino acids: CASSQAPGGELFF.